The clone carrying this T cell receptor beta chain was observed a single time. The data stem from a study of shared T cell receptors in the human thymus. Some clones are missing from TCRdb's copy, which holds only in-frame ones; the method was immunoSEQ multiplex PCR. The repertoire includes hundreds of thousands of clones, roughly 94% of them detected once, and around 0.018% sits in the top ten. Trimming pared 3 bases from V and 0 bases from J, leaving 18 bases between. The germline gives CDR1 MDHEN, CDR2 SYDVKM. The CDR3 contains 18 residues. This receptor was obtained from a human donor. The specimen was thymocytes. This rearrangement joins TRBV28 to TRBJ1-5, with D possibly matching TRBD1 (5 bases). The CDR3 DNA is TGTGCCAGCAGTTTCCCCCAGGGATCGTCCGATAGCAATCAGCCCCAGCATTTT. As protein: CASSFPQGSSDSNQPQHF.